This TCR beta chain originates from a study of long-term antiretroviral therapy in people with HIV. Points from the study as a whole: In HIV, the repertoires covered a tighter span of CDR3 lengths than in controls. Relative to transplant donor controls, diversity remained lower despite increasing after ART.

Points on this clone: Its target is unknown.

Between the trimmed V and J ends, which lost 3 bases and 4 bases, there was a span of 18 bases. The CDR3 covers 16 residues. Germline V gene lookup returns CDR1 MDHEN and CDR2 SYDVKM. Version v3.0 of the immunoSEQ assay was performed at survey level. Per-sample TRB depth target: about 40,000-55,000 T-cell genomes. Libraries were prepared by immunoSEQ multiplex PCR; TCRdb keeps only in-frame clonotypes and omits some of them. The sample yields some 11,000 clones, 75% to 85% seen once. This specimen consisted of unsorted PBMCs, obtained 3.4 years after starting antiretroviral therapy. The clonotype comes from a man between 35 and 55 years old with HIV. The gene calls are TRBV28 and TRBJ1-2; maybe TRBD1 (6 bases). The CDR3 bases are TGTGCCAGCAGTTTCGGGACATCCCCGTCGAGCTATGGCTACACCTTC. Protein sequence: CASSFGTSPSSYGYTF.